The clone carrying this TCR beta chain was detected once. As processed by the authors: Amplified reference gene primers provided the basis for estimating nucleated cell counts. The table came from immunoSEQ multiplex PCR; TCRdb's copy has only in-frame clones and leaves some out. V, J and clone size are taken as reported in that table, and D and trimming were inferred from the DNA itself. This table has about 210,000 clones, roughly four fifths appearing once. The data were taken from a study of blood T cell repertoires in COVID-19. Study as a whole: There were acute and convalescent COVID-19 samples, and they came from the United States, Italy and Spain. The cDNA or gDNA used as material had been derived from T cells, B-cell-depleted T cells, or PBMCs.

This CDR3 spans 13 amino acids. Germline V CDR1 and CDR2: SGHDT, YYEEEE. Deletions cut 5 bases from V and 5 bases from J, with 8 bases between. This clonotype was obtained from a woman aged 50 to 65 with active or convalescent COVID-19. Sequencing used peripheral blood. This chain joins TRBV5-6 and TRBJ1-6; D unclear. This CDR3 is CASRDTHNSPLHF. The CDR3 DNA is TGTGCCAGCAGAGACACCCATAATTCACCCCTCCACTTT. Filled out from reference TRBV5-6 and TRBJ1-6, the complete variable domain reads DAGVTQSPTHLIKTRGQQVTLRCSPKSGHDTVSWYQQALGQGPQFIFQYYEEEERQRGNFPDRFSGHQFPNYSSELNVNALLLGDSALYLCASRDTHNSPLHFGNGTRLTVT.